This record looks at one T cell receptor (beta chain) sequence and its context. The entry originates in a study of control samples from healthy donors and cancer patients. The CDR3 has 13 amino acids. V dropped 5 bases and J dropped 6; count of bases not matched to a gene: 7. The germline CDR1 and CDR2 sequences are WSHSY and SAAADI. The assay was immunoSEQ multiplex PCR, and TCRdb's table has in-frame clones only and misses some. This table has over 120,000 clones, roughly 94% appearing once. The chain joins TRBV10-2 to TRBJ2-7, with 7 bases lining up with TRBD1. Sample: PBMCs. The receptor's source is a man aged 55-75 years with colorectal cancer. The CDR3, as DNA: TGCGCCAGCAGTTTAGGGGGCGAAGTCGAGCAGTACTTC. Translation: CASSLGGEVEQYF.